This TCR beta chain was obtained from a study of cytomegalovirus exposure and HLA in healthy donors. Study-wide points: The authors later found most CMV-associated TCR beta chains appeared HLA-restricted.

PCR involved 60 Vbeta and 13 Jbeta primers. Assay used: immunoSEQ multiplex PCR; TCRdb lists only in-frame clones, some missing. The data hold around 78,000 clones, with around three quarters observed a single time. With 5 bases clipped from V and 5 bases from J, the junction kept 5 bases outside the gene matches. CDR3 length equals 13 residues. Germline loops: CDR1 SGHRS, CDR2 YFSETQ. As regards this clone: The target antigen is unknown.

This clonotype was obtained from a male donor in good health and CMV-seronegative. The V call is TRBV5-1, the J call TRBJ2-5; 8 bases are shared with TRBD1. The sequenced material came from PBMCs. CDR3 region: CASSSGGGETQYF. CDR3 coding DNA: TGCGCCAGCAGTTCAGGGGGCGGGGAGACCCAGTACTTC. Using reference TRBV5-1 and TRBJ2-5 for the parts outside the CDR3, the full variable domain is KAGVTQTPRYLIKTRGQQVTLSCSPISGHRSVSWYQQTPGQGLQFLFEYFSETQRNKGNFPGRFSGRQFSNSRSEMNVSTLELGDSALYLCASSSGGGETQYFGPGTRLLVL.